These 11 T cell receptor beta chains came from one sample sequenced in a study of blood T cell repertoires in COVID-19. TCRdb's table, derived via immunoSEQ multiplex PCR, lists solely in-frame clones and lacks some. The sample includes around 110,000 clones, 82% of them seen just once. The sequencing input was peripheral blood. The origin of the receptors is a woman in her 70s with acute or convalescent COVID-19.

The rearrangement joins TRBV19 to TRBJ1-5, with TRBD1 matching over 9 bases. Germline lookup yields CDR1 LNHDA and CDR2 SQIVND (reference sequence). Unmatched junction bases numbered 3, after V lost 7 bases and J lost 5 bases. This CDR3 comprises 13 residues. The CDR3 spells CASTDRGHQPQHF. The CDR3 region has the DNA TGTGCCAGTACGGACAGGGGACATCAGCCCCAGCATTTT.

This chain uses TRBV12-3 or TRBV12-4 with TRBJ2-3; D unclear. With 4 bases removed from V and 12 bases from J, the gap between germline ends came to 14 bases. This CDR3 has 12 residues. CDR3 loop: CASSSPGSPQYF. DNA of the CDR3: TGTGCCAGCAGTTCCCCCGGGTCCCCTCAGTATTTT.

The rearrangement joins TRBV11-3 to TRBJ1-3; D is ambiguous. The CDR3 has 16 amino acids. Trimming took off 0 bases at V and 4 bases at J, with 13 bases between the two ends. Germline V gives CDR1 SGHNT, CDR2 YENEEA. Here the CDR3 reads CASSLDFGRSGNTIYF. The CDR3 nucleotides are TGTGCCAGCAGCTTAGATTTCGGCAGGTCCGGAAACACCATATATTTT.

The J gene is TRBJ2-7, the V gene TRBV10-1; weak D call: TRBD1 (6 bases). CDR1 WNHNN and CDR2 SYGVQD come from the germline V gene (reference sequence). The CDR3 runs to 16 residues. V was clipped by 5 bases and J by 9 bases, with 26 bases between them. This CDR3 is CASSRDRFEPSLRQYV. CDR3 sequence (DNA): TGCGCCAGCAGTCGCGACAGGTTCGAACCAAGCCTTAGGCAGTACGTC.

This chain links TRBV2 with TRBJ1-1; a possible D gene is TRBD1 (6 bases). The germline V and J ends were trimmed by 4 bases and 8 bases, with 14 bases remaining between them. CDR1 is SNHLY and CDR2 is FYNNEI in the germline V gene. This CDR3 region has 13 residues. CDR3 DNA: TGTGCCAGCAGTGCAGAACAGGGTACCGAAGCTTTCTTT. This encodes CASSAEQGTEAFF.

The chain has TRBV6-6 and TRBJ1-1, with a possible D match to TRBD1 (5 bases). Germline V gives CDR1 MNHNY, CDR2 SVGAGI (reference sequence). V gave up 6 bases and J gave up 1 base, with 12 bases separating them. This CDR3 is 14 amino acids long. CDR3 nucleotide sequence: TGTGCCAGCAGAATCGGACACTCGAACACTGAAGCTTTCTTT. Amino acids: CASRIGHSNTEAFF.

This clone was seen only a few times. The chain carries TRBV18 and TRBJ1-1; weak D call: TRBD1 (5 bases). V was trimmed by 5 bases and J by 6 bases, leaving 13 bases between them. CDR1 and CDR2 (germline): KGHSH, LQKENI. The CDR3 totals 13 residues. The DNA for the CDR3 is TGTGCCAGCTCAAGTGGCTGGGGCTCTGAAGCTTTCTTT. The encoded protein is CASSSGWGSEAFF.

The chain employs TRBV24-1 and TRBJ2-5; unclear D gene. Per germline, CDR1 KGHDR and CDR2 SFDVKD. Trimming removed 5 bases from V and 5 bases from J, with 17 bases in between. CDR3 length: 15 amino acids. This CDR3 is CATSGDRQLGETQYF. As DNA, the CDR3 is TGTGCCACCAGTGGAGATAGGCAACTCGGGGAGACCCAGTACTTC.

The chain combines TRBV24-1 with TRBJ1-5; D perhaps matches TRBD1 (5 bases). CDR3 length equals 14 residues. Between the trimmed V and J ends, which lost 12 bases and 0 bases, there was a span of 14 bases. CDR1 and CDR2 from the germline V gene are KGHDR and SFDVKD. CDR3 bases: TGTGCCGGGAAGACAGAGAGTAGCAATCAGCCCCAGCATTTT. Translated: CAGKTESSNQPQHF.

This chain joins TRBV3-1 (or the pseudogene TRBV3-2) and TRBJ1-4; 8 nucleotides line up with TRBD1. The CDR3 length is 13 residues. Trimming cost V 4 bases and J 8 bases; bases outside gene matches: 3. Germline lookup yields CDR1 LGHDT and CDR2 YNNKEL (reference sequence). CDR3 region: CASSPRTGEKLFF. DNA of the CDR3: TGTGCCAGCAGCCCGAGGACAGGGGAAAAACTGTTTTTT.

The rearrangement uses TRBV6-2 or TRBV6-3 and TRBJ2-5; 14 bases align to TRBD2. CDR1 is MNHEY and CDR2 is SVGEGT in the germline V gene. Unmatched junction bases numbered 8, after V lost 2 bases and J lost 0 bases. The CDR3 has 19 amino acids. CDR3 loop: CASSYSGLAGGEYQETQYF. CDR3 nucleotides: TGTGCCAGCAGTTACAGTGGACTAGCGGGGGGAGAGTACCAAGAGACCCAGTACTTC.